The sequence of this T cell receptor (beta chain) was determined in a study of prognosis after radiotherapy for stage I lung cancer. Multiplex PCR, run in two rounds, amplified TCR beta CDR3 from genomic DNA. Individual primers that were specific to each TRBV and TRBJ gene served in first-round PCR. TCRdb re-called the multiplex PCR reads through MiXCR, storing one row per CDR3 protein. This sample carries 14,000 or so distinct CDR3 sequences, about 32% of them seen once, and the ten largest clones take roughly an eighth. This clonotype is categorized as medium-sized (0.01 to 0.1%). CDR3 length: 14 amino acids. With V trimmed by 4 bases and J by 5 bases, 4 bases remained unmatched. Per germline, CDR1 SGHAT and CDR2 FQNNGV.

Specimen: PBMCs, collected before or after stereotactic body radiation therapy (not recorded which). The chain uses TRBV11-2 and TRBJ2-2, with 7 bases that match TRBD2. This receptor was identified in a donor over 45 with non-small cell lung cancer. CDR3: CASSSGTKTGELFF. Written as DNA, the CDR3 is TGTGCCAGCAGCTCCGGGACTAAAACCGGGGAGCTGTTTTTT.